The 21 T cell receptor beta chains presented below share a single source sample, sequenced in a study of identical twins. TCRdb recomputed calls from the 5' RACE reads with MiXCR, one row per CDR3 protein. The table includes hundreds of thousands of distinct CDR3 sequences, more than 6.5% detected once. These data were likewise used in another study, on yellow fever vaccine responses in identical twins.

Sequenced material: PBMCs. The receptors derive from a woman younger than 30 in good health.

This clonotype was observed many times. The gene calls are TRBV12-3 or TRBV12-4 and TRBJ2-5, with TRBD1 identical over 7 bases. The length of the CDR3 is 17 residues. The ends lost 6 bases at V and 5 bases at J; junction bases unmatched: 18. The CDR3 bases are TGTGCCAGCAGCCTGACCCGAACCGGGACAGTCGGGGAGACCCAGTACTTC. Protein sequence: CASSLTRTGTVGETQYF.

In this sample, this clonotype turned up many times. The chain joins TRBV29-1 to TRBJ2-6; D call uncertain. Trimming left V 6 bases short and J 0 bases short, with 9 bases between. The CDR3 covers 14 residues. Germline lookup yields CDR1 SQVTM and CDR2 ANQGSEA. The CDR3 DNA reads TGCAGCGTGAATGGAGTCTCTGGGGCCAACGTCCTGACTTTC. This codes for CSVNGVSGANVLTF.

This clonotype was seen many times. The V and J genes are TRBV5-1 and TRBJ2-1, with D perhaps matching TRBD2 (5 bases). There are 15 residues in the CDR3. The germline V gene encodes CDR1 SGHRS and CDR2 YFSETQ. The V gene lost 1 base and the J gene lost 0 bases, with 8 bases spanning the gap. The CDR3 protein is CASSLRESSYNEQFF. As DNA, the CDR3 is TGCGCCAGCAGCTTGCGGGAAAGCTCCTACAATGAGCAGTTCTTC.

This clonotype was observed at least ten times. J is TRBJ2-7 and V is TRBV3-1; D is ambiguous. There are 14 residues in the CDR3. CDR1 and CDR2 (germline): LGHDT, YNNKEL (reference sequence). V was clipped by 8 bases and J by 2 bases, with 16 bases between them. The CDR3 DNA reads TGTGCCAGCGGAAACTGGGTTTCGACCTACGAGCAGTACTTC. The encoded protein is CASGNWVSTYEQYF.

This clonotype occurred many times. V is TRBV5-6 and J is TRBJ2-2; 9 nucleotides match TRBD1. This CDR3 region has 17 residues. The trim removed 2 bases at V and 3 bases at J, leaving 8 bases unmatched. From germline, CDR1 is SGHDT and CDR2 YYEEEE. The CDR3 loop reads CASSFKTGGLYTGELFF. CDR3 sequence (DNA): TGTGCCAGCAGCTTCAAAACAGGGGGCCTATACACCGGGGAGCTGTTTTTT.

Only a few counts were recorded for this clonotype. The CDR3: CSAWAGPADTQYF. CDR3 coding DNA: TGCAGTGCGTGGGCGGGCCCCGCAGATACGCAGTATTTT. The rearrangement joins TRBV20-1 to TRBJ2-3, with D perhaps TRBD2 (5 bases). From germline, CDR1 is DFQATT and CDR2 SNEGSKA (reference sequence). The V and J ends lost 6 bases and 4 bases respectively, with 14 bases between them. The CDR3 consists of 13 residues.

The chain couples TRBV27 to TRBJ2-6, with D perhaps matching TRBD1 or TRBD2 (5 bases each). The V end was cut by 9 bases, the J end by 0 bases, with 18 bases between. This CDR3 is built from 17 residues. The germline V gene has CDR1 MNHEY and CDR2 SMNVEV (reference sequence). Written as DNA, the CDR3 is TGTGCCAGTCATACCGGGACGGGGAGCTCTGGGGCCAACGTCCTGACTTTC. It translates to CASHTGTGSSGANVLTF.

This clonotype was seen ten or more times. The rearrangement uses TRBV12-3 or TRBV12-4 and TRBJ2-1; TRBD2 agrees at 8 bases. V was pared by 5 bases and J by 5 bases, with 14 bases of the junction left unmatched. The CDR3 extends over 17 amino acids. The CDR3 region is CASSQTTGTRVNNEQFF. Written as DNA, the CDR3 is TGTGCCAGCAGTCAAACCACCGGGACTAGAGTAAACAATGAGCAGTTCTTC.

This chain links TRBV25-1 with TRBJ2-4, with 7 bases that match TRBD2. Germline V gives CDR1 MGHDK, CDR2 SYGVNS. The CDR3 has 16 residues. Trimming cost V 3 bases and J 4 bases; bases outside gene matches: 9. CDR3 region: CASSEGGRGPKNIQYF. The CDR3, as DNA: TGTGCCAGCAGTGAGGGTGGGAGGGGTCCTAAAAACATTCAGTACTTC.

This clonotype was observed a handful of times. V gene TRBV6-5 combines with J gene TRBJ2-5, with a possible D match to TRBD1 (5 bases). This CDR3 has 14 amino acids. Germline V gene data show CDR1 as MNHEY and CDR2 as SVGAGI. Deletions cut 2 bases from V and 1 base from J, with 8 bases between. The CDR3 DNA is TGTGCCAGCAGTTACGGGGCAGCCCAAGAGACCCAGTACTTC. Translation gives CASSYGAAQETQYF.

This clonotype was detected only a few times. The gene calls are TRBV5-5 and TRBJ2-5; tentative D call: TRBD2 (7 bases). The CDR3 has 15 amino acids. The germline V gene has CDR1 SGHKS and CDR2 YYEKEE (reference sequence). The V gene lost 0 bases and the J gene lost 5 bases, with 14 bases spanning the gap. CDR3 loop: CASSLVAGRGETQYF. CDR3 in DNA: TGTGCCAGCAGCTTGGTGGCAGGGAGGGGGGAGACCCAGTACTTC.

This clonotype was counted a few times. DNA of the CDR3: TGTGCCAGCAAGATTCTAGAACAACTAGCGGGAGCTTACTTC. Its translation: CASKILEQLAGAYF. J is TRBJ2-7 and V is TRBV2; 11 bases align to TRBD2. This CDR3 is 14 amino acids long. V lost 7 bases, J lost 13 bases, and 15 bases stayed unmatched. Germline values: CDR1 SNHLY, CDR2 FYNNEI.

The V and J genes are TRBV6-5 and TRBJ2-2; D not certain. Trimming shortened V by 2 bases and J by 5 bases, and 9 bases separated the two germline ends. The length of the CDR3 is 14 residues. CDR1 and CDR2 (germline): MNHEY, SVGAGI. CDR3 nucleotide sequence: TGTGCCAGCAGTTACCGAGCCGATACCGGGGAGCTGTTTTTT. It codes for CASSYRADTGELFF.

This clonotype appeared a few times. CDR3 in amino acids: CASSLVVGGEQYF. In DNA form, the CDR3 reads TGTGCCAGCAGCTTGGTGGTCGGAGGCGAGCAGTACTTC. The rearrangement joins TRBV5-5 to TRBJ2-7, with D possibly being TRBD2 (5 bases). Trimming removed 0 bases at V and 6 bases at J, with 10 bases between. The germline V gene has CDR1 SGHKS and CDR2 YYEKEE (reference sequence). The CDR3 covers 13 residues.

This clonotype was recorded at least ten times. This chain links TRBV4-3 with TRBJ1-2, with D maybe TRBD1 (5 bases). The CDR3 extends over 16 amino acids. CDR1 and CDR2 (germline): LGHNA, YSLEER. The V and J ends lost 2 bases and 1 base respectively, with 14 bases between them. Here the CDR3 DNA reads TGCGCCAGCAGCCAACACGGGACTCTCCTTAACTATGGCTACACCTTC. The encoded protein is CASSQHGTLLNYGYTF.

This clonotype was detected a few times. The V and J genes are TRBV7-8 and TRBJ2-1, with 7 bases matching TRBD2. V dropped 7 bases and J dropped 9; count of bases not matched to a gene: 3. CDR1 and CDR2 (germline): SGHVS, FQNEAQ. The CDR3 consists of 11 residues. In nucleotides, the CDR3 is TGTGCCAGCATGCTAGCGGCTGAGCAGTTCTTC. It is translated as CASMLAAEQFF.

The chain combines TRBV3-1 with TRBJ2-1; D not resolved. Germline values: CDR1 LGHDT, CDR2 YNNKEL (reference sequence). This CDR3 has 16 residues. The V end lost 5 bases, the J end lost 8 bases, and 22 bases lay between the germline ends. For the CDR3, the DNA is TGTGCCAGCAGCTTTACTAAGGCCCTTAATTGGGATGAGCAGTTCTTC. Translation: CASSFTKALNWDEQFF.

This clonotype was observed a few times. The CDR3 sequence: CASSQVLSGRGETQYF. The CDR3 coding sequence is TGCGCCAGCAGCCAAGTTCTCAGCGGGAGGGGTGAGACCCAGTACTTC. The rearrangement uses TRBV4-1 and TRBJ2-5; 10 bases line up with TRBD2. V trimming: 1 base; J trimming: 5 bases; junction bases outside the gene matches: 7. Germline V gene lookup returns CDR1 MGHRA and CDR2 YSYEKL. CDR3 length: 16 amino acids.

This chain links TRBV12-5 with TRBJ1-6; 7 nucleotides line up with TRBD1. V dropped 5 bases and J dropped 4; count of bases not matched to a gene: 2. Per the germline V gene, CDR1 is LGHNT and CDR2 is FRNRAP. The CDR3 runs 14 residues. This CDR3 reads CASGPGQYNSPLHF. The CDR3 DNA reads as TGTGCTAGTGGTCCGGGACAGTATAATTCACCCCTCCACTTT.

This clonotype appeared a few times. The V and J genes are TRBV20-1 and TRBJ2-3; TRBD2 agrees at 10 bases. The CDR3 covers 13 residues. Trimming at V came to 5 bases and at J to 5 bases, leaving 4 bases not matched to a gene. Germline CDR1 is DFQATT and CDR2 is SNEGSKA (reference sequence). The CDR3 bases are TGCAGTGCTTCGACTAGCGGGCTAGATACGCAGTATTTT. Amino acid sequence: CSASTSGLDTQYF.

This clonotype was picked up many times. The CDR3 is CASSLIPAGQPQHF. For the CDR3, the DNA is TGTGCCAGCAGTCTTATTCCCGCCGGGCAGCCCCAGCATTTT. The chain has TRBV28 and TRBJ1-5; D unclear. Germline V gene sequence: CDR1 MDHEN, CDR2 SYDVKM. This CDR3 is 14 amino acids long. V lost 5 bases, J lost 7 bases, and 15 bases lay in between.